The 27 T cell receptor beta chains in this list originate from one sample, sequenced in a study of graft-versus-host responses after intestinal transplantation. The protocol was immunoSEQ multiplex PCR, while the TCRdb copy is restricted to in-frame clones and leaves out a portion. The repertoire holds approximately 22,000 clones, with approximately 46% as singletons. The sequencing used alloreactive CD4+ T cells from a mixed lymphocyte reaction culture, collected before intestinal transplant. Sample subset: CFSE-low proliferating T cells sorted from approximately six-day pre-transplant mixed lymphocyte reaction (GvH or HvG direction). The source is a human patient who received an intestinal transplant.

The CDR3 is CATSRGTGGPNEKLFF. The CDR3 DNA reads as TGTGCCACCAGCAGGGGGACAGGGGGCCCGAATGAAAAACTGTTTTTT. J is TRBJ1-4 and V is TRBV15; TRBD1 matches at 12 bases. Germline trimming cut 3 bases from V and 5 bases from J; bases unmatched to any gene: 4. Germline V gene sequence: CDR1 LNHNV, CDR2 YYDKDF (reference sequence). CDR3 length equals 16 residues. Full variable domain (remainder filled in from reference TRBV15 and TRBJ1-4): DAMVIQNPRYQVTQFGKPVTLSCSQTLNHNVMYWYQQKSSQAPKLLFHYYDKDFNNEADTPDNFQSRRPNTSFCFLDIRSPGLGDTAMYLCATSRGTGGPNEKLFFGSGTQLSVL.

J is TRBJ1-1 and V is TRBV4-1; 7 bases match TRBD1. V trimming: 0 bases; J trimming: 0 bases; junction bases outside the gene matches: 16. CDR1 is MGHRA, CDR2 YSYEKL, per germline. CDR3 length: 20 residues. CDR3 sequence reads: CASSQDPARQGRGVNTEAFF. The CDR3 nucleotides read TGCGCCAGCAGCCAAGATCCAGCCAGACAGGGCCGGGGAGTGAACACTGAAGCTTTCTTT.

This clone has just a few counts. The genes are TRBV11-2 and TRBJ2-7; the D gene is possibly TRBD2 (5 bases). CDR1 is SGHAT and CDR2 is FQNNGV in the germline V gene. The CDR3 is made up of 13 amino acids. The ends were cut back, 3 bases at V and 2 bases at J, with 8 bases in the middle. The CDR3 reads CASSFRDTYEQYF. The CDR3 DNA is TGTGCCAGCAGCTTCCGGGATACCTACGAGCAGTACTTC. Full variable domain (missing parts from reference TRBV11-2 and TRBJ2-7): EAGVAQSPRYKIIEKRQSVAFWCNPISGHATLYWYQQILGQGPKLLIQFQNNGVVDDSQLPKDRFSAERLKGVDSTLKIQPAKLEDSAVYLCASSFRDTYEQYFGPGTRLTVT.

As for this clone: This may stem from a read error, because a much larger clone lies one nucleotide away. The V and J genes are TRBV6-5 and TRBJ2-7; tentative D call: TRBD1 (5 bases). Trimming took 5 bases from V and 0 from J, leaving 14 bases between them. The CDR3 runs 15 residues. The V gene's germline CDR1 is MNHEY and CDR2 SVGAGI. The CDR3 loop is CASSPRAPLSYEQYF. The CDR3 DNA follows: TGTGCCAGCAGTCCCAGGGCCCCTCTCTCCTACGAGCAGTACTTC.

This chain joins TRBV7-9 and TRBJ2-5, with TRBD2 matching 9 bases. Germline assignment: CDR1 SEHNR and CDR2 FQNEAQ (reference sequence). The V gene end was trimmed by 3 bases and the J gene end by 5 bases; junction bases not matched to a gene: 7. The CDR3 has 15 amino acids. The CDR3 DNA reads as TGTGCCAGCAGCTTGGGTCTCGGACTAGCGGAGACCCAGTACTTC. As protein: CASSLGLGLAETQYF.

This clone was recorded once. This chain links TRBV5-1 with TRBJ2-1; no reliable D call. V was cut by 0 bases and J by 9 bases, with 4 bases left in between. Germline V gene lookup returns CDR1 SGHRS and CDR2 YFSETQ. The CDR3 sequence is 11 residues long. This CDR3 is CASSLASEQFF. The CDR3 nucleotides are TGCGCCAGCAGCTTGGCTAGTGAGCAGTTCTTC.

This rearrangement joins TRBV7-8 to TRBJ1-2; possibly TRBD1 for D (5 bases). The germline CDR1 and CDR2 sequences are SGHVS and FQNEAQ. CDR3 length equals 15 residues. V lost 1 base and J lost 0, with 9 bases in between. CDR3 residues: CASSLVRGANYGYTF. CDR3 nucleotides: TGTGCCAGCAGCTTAGTCCGGGGGGCTAACTATGGCTACACCTTC.

J is TRBJ2-3 and V is TRBV10-3; D may be TRBD2 (6 bases). Germline-derived CDR1 and CDR2 are ENHRY and SYGVKD. Between the trimmed V and J ends, which lost 10 bases and 0 bases, there was a span of 17 bases. This CDR3 is built from 15 residues. The CDR3 coding sequence is TGTGCCACCGGAGGGTCTAGCCTCAGCACAGATACGCAGTATTTT. This sequence encodes CATGGSSLSTDTQYF.

The rearrangement joins TRBV10-3 to TRBJ1-1; a weak D match, TRBD1 (5 bases). Trimming left V 10 bases short and J 0 bases short, with 12 bases between. CDR3 length: 13 residues. Germline CDR1 is ENHRY and CDR2 is SYGVKD. CDR3 in DNA: TGTGCCACGGGCAGGGCAGTGAACACTGAAGCTTTCTTT. Its translation: CATGRAVNTEAFF.

The chain links TRBV27 to TRBJ1-2; 9 positions match TRBD1. The CDR3 contains 15 residues. Germline assignment: CDR1 MNHEY and CDR2 SMNVEV (reference sequence). V was pared by 4 bases and J by 4 bases, with 7 bases of the junction left unmatched. The chain's CDR3 is CASSSPGQGSYGYTF. The CDR3 nucleotides read TGTGCCAGCAGTTCTCCGGGACAGGGCTCCTATGGCTACACCTTC.

This clone has just a few counts. This chain connects TRBV7-9 to TRBJ1-3, with D unclear. Trimming left V 5 bases short and J 0 bases short, with 14 bases between. In germline, CDR1 is SEHNR, CDR2 FQNEAQ (reference sequence). The CDR3 length is 16 residues. This chain's CDR3 is CASSPYLGLSGNTIYF. In DNA form, the CDR3 reads TGTGCCAGCAGCCCCTATCTGGGCCTCTCTGGAAACACCATATATTTT.

The rearrangement links TRBV5-1 to TRBJ2-2; D is undetermined. The germline gives CDR1 SGHRS, CDR2 YFSETQ. This CDR3 is 15 amino acids long. The V gene lost 0 bases and the J gene lost 6 bases, with 12 bases spanning the gap. CDR3 protein: CASSLAGSDAGELFF. The CDR3 DNA follows: TGCGCCAGCAGCTTGGCCGGGTCCGATGCCGGGGAGCTGTTTTTT.

This clone appeared a few times. The CDR3 sequence is CASSSQGSPDTQYF. In DNA form, the CDR3 reads TGTGCCAGCAGCTCACAGGGGTCTCCAGATACGCAGTATTTT. The chain links TRBV11-3 to TRBJ2-3; 7 nucleotides align to TRBD1. J lost 4 bases, V lost 4 bases, and 5 bases had no gene match. Germline loops: CDR1 SGHNT, CDR2 YENEEA. CDR3 length: 14 residues.

This clone was picked up a small number of times. In nucleotides, the CDR3 is TGTGCCAGCTCACCAATAGGGGCTGGAAACACCATATATTTT. It translates to CASSPIGAGNTIYF. The J gene is TRBJ1-3, the V gene TRBV18; possible D gene TRBD1, 5 bases. The V and J ends lost 2 bases and 2 bases respectively, with 7 bases between them. CDR3 length equals 14 residues. CDR1 KGHSH and CDR2 LQKENI come from the germline V gene.

The chain has TRBV10-3 and TRBJ2-5, with D perhaps TRBD2 (5 bases). Germline CDR1 is ENHRY and CDR2 is SYGVKD. The CDR3 length is 14 residues. Trimming shortened V by 2 bases and J by 5 bases, and 12 bases separated the two germline ends. CDR3 in amino acids: CAISETRTGETQYF. The CDR3 nucleotides are TGTGCCATCAGTGAGACTCGGACTGGGGAGACCCAGTACTTC.

The rearrangement links TRBV6-1 to TRBJ2-1; D call uncertain. Germline assignment: CDR1 MNHNS and CDR2 SASEGT. V was clipped by 6 bases and J by 0 bases, with 9 bases between them. The CDR3 runs 14 residues. CDR3 region: CASSPMSSYNEQFF. The CDR3 nucleotides are TGTGCCAGCAGCCCTATGAGCTCCTACAATGAGCAGTTCTTC.

The chain employs TRBV10-2 and TRBJ1-2, with D maybe TRBD1 (6 bases). V was trimmed by 2 bases and J by 4 bases, leaving 11 bases between them. Germline V gene lookup returns CDR1 WSHSY and CDR2 SAAADI. This CDR3 has 14 residues. Here the CDR3 DNA reads TGCGCCAGCAGTGAGGACAGGCCCCGCTATGGCTACACCTTC. Translating gives CASSEDRPRYGYTF.

This chain links TRBV19 with TRBJ2-7, with D perhaps matching TRBD1 (5 bases). Germline V lookup: CDR1 LNHDA, CDR2 SQIVND (reference sequence). The CDR3 is 12 amino acids. With 5 bases removed from V and 6 bases from J, the gap between germline ends came to 11 bases. The CDR3 region has the DNA TGTGCCAGTAGTTACAGGTGGCGCGAGCAGTACTTC. This sequence encodes CASSYRWREQYF.

This chain connects TRBV11-1 to TRBJ2-5; TRBD1 matches at 12 bases. After removal of 3 bases from V and 4 bases from J, the junction contained 9 bases not matched to a gene. Germline V gives CDR1 SGHAT, CDR2 FQDESV (reference sequence). There are 17 residues in the CDR3. CDR3 DNA: TGTGCCAGCAGCTTTCCCCGGGACAGGGGGCGATCAGAGACCCAGTACTTC. The encoded protein is CASSFPRDRGRSETQYF.

The chain employs TRBV25-1 and TRBJ1-1; no reliable D call. The CDR3 contains 11 residues. Looked up from germline, CDR1 is MGHDK and CDR2 is SYGVNS. Trimming cost V 5 bases and J 1 base, with 2 bases left between them. As DNA, the CDR3 is TGTGCCAGCAGTCGGAACACTGAAGCTTTCTTT. It translates to CASSRNTEAFF.

This rearrangement joins TRBV29-1 to TRBJ1-5; a weak D match, TRBD1 (6 bases). The germline CDR1 and CDR2 sequences are SQVTM and ANQGSEA. V shed 4 bases and J shed 7 bases, with 14 bases lying between them. The CDR3 loop spans 13 amino acids. Here the CDR3 reads CSVAGVSNQPQHF. The CDR3 DNA is TGCAGCGTTGCAGGGGTTTCAAACCAGCCCCAGCATTTT.

The chain couples TRBV2 to TRBJ2-7; D unclear. There are 12 residues in the CDR3. V dropped 7 bases and J dropped 1 base, with 8 bases sitting between them. CDR1 and CDR2 (germline): SNHLY, FYNNEI. The CDR3 region is CASKWSSYEQYF. CDR3 bases: TGTGCCAGCAAATGGAGTTCCTACGAGCAGTACTTC.

The V call is TRBV15, the J call TRBJ2-5; the match to TRBD2 covers 7 bases. The junction had 3 bases not matched to a gene; V was cut back by 0 bases and J by 5 bases. The CDR3 is 14 residues long. CDR1 and CDR2 (germline): LNHNV, YYDKDF (reference sequence). The CDR3 loop reads CATSREGGMETQYF. Written as DNA, the CDR3 is TGTGCCACCAGCAGAGAGGGGGGGATGGAGACCCAGTACTTC.

For the CDR3, the DNA is TGCGCCAGCAGTGAGCCCGCCGGGGGGGGGCACTCACCCCTCCACTTT. Protein product: CASSEPAGGGHSPLHF. The V gene is TRBV10-2, the J gene TRBJ1-6; perhaps TRBD1 as D (6 bases). CDR3 length: 16 amino acids. The V gene lost 2 bases and the J gene lost 10 bases, with 18 bases spanning the gap. CDR1 and CDR2 from the germline V gene are WSHSY and SAAADI.

The chain joins TRBV7-5 to TRBJ1-6. TRBV7-5 is marked as a pseudogene. The CDR3 covers 12 residues. CDR3 sequence reads: CARSPGNSPLHF. CDR3 bases: TGTGCCAGAAGCCCGGGGAATTCACCCCTCCACTTT.

This clone appeared once. The rearrangement uses TRBV7-9 and TRBJ1-1, with a possible D match to TRBD1 (5 bases). The length of the CDR3 is 15 residues. The V gene's germline CDR1 is SEHNR and CDR2 FQNEAQ (reference sequence). The V end lost 8 bases, the J end lost 1 base, and 17 bases lay between the germline ends. The CDR3 sequence is CASQLGGAKNTEAFF. In DNA form, the CDR3 reads TGTGCCAGCCAATTGGGGGGAGCCAAGAACACTGAAGCTTTCTTT.

This clone was counted a few times. The chain has TRBV4-2 and TRBJ2-3; D is possibly TRBD1 (5 bases). Germline V CDR1 and CDR2: LGHNA, YNFKEQ. V lost 6 bases, J lost 3 bases, and 7 bases lay in between. This CDR3 comprises 12 residues. In DNA, the CDR3 is TGTGCCAGCAGGGGGCGGACAGATACGCAGTATTTT. Its translation is CASRGRTDTQYF.